Here is one T cell receptor beta chain with its context. The assay was immunoSEQ multiplex PCR, and TCRdb's table has in-frame clones only and misses some. The table records 70,000 or so clones, approximately 86% of them present only once. The sample originates from a study of OX40 agonist ivuxolimab in advanced cancers. The germline V gene has CDR1 MDHEN and CDR2 SYDVKM. There are 14 residues in the CDR3. With 2 bases removed from V and 6 bases from J, the gap between germline ends came to 13 bases. This receptor was obtained from an adult with an advanced solid tumor such as melanoma, head and neck, liver or kidney cancer. Sequencing used CD4+ or CD8+ T cells sorted from blood, obtained in a trial of the OX40 agonist ivuxolimab. The rearrangement uses TRBV28 and TRBJ1-1; a possible D gene is TRBD1 (5 bases). The CDR3 DNA sequence: TGTGCCAGCAGTTTAAGTCCCGTGGGGGCTGAAGCTTTCTTT. Translation gives CASSLSPVGAEAFF.